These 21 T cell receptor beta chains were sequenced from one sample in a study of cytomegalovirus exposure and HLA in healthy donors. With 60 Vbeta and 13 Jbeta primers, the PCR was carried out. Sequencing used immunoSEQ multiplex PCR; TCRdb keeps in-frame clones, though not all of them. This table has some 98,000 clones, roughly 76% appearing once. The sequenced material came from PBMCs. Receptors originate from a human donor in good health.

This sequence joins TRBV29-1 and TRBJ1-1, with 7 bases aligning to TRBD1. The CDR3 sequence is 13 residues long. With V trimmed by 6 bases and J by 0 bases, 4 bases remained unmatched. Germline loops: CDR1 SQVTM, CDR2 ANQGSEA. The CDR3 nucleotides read TGCAGCGTCAACAGGGGCATGAACACTGAAGCTTTCTTT. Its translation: CSVNRGMNTEAFF. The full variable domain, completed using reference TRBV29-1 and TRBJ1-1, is SAVISQKPSRDICQRGTSLTIQCQVDSQVTMMFWYRQQPGQSLTLIATANQGSEATYESGFVIDKFPISRPNLTFSTLTVSNMSPEDSSIYLCSVNRGMNTEAFFGQGTRLTVV.

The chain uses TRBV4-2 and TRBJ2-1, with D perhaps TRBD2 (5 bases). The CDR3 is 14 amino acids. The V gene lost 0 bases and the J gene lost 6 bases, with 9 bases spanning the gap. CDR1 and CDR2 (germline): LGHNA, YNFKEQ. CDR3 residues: CASSQDTSFNEQFF. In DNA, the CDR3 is TGTGCCAGCAGCCAAGATACTAGTTTCAATGAGCAGTTCTTC.

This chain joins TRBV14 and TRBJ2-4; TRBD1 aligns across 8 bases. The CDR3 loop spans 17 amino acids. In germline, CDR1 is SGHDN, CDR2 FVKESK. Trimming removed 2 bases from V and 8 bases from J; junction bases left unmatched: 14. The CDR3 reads CASSQKTGVPKRDIQYF. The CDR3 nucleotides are TGTGCCAGCAGCCAAAAGACAGGGGTACCGAAAAGAGACATTCAGTACTTC.

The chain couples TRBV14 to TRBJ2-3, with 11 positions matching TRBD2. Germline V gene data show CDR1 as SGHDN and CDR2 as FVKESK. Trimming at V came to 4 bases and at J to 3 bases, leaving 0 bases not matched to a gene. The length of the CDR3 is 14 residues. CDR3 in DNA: TGTGCCAGCAGCCGACTAGCGGGGACAGATACGCAGTATTTT. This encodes CASSRLAGTDTQYF.

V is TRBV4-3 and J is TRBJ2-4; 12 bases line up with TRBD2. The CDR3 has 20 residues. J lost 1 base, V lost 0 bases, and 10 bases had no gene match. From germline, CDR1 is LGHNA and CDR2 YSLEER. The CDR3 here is CASSQDVLAGGSVAKNIQYF. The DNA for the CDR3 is TGCGCCAGCAGCCAAGATGTACTAGCGGGAGGTAGTGTGGCCAAAAACATTCAGTACTTC.

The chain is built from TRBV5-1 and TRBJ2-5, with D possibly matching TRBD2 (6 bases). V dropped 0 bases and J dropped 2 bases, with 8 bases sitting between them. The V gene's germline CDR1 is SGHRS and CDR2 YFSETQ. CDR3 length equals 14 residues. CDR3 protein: CASSLVGGQETQYF. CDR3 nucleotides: TGCGCCAGCAGCTTGGTTGGAGGGCAAGAGACCCAGTACTTC.

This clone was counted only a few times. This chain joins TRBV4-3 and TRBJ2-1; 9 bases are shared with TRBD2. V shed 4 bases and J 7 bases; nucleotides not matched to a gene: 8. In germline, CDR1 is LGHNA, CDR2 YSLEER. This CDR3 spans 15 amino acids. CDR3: CASSPTASGINEQFF. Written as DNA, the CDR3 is TGCGCCAGCAGCCCGACGGCTAGCGGGATAAATGAGCAGTTCTTC.

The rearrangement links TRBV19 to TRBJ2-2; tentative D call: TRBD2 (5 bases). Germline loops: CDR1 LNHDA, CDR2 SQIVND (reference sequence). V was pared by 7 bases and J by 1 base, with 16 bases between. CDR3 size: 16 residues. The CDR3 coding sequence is TGTGCCAGTACCCTAGGGCTAGCCTTGAACACCGGGGAGCTGTTTTTT. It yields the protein CASTLGLALNTGELFF. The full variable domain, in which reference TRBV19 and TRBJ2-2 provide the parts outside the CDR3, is DGGITQSPKYLFRKEGQNVTLSCEQNLNHDAMYWYRQDPGQGLRLIYYSQIVNDFQKGDIAEGYSVSREKKESFPLTVTSAQKNPTAFYLCASTLGLALNTGELFFGEGSRLTVL.

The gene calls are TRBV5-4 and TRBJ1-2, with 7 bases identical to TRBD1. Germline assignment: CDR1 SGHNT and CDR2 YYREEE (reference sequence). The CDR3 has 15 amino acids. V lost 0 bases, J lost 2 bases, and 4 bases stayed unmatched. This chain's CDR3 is CASSLELGQNYGYTF. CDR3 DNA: TGTGCCAGCAGCTTGGAATTGGGACAGAACTATGGCTACACCTTC.

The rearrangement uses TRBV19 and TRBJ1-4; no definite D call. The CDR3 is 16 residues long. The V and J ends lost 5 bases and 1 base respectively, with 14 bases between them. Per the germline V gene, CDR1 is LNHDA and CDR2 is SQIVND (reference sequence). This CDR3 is CASSFDHSLTNEKLFF. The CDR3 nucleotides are TGTGCCAGTAGTTTCGACCACAGTCTAACTAATGAAAAACTGTTTTTT. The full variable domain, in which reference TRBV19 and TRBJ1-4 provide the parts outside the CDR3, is DGGITQSPKYLFRKEGQNVTLSCEQNLNHDAMYWYRQDPGQGLRLIYYSQIVNDFQKGDIAEGYSVSREKKESFPLTVTSAQKNPTAFYLCASSFDHSLTNEKLFFGSGTQLSVL.

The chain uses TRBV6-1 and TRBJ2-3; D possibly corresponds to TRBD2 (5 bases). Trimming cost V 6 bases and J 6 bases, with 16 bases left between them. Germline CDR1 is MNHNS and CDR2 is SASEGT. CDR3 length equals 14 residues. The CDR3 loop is CASRRGQVFDTQYF. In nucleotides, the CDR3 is TGTGCCAGCAGGAGAGGGCAGGTTTTCGATACGCAGTATTTT.

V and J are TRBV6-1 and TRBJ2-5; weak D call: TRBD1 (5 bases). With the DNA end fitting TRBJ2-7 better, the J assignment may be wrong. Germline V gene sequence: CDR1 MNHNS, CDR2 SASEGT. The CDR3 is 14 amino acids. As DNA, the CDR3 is TGTGCCAGCAGAGTGGGGCAGGCCCCCTACGAGCAGTACTTC. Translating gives CASRVGQAPYEQYF.

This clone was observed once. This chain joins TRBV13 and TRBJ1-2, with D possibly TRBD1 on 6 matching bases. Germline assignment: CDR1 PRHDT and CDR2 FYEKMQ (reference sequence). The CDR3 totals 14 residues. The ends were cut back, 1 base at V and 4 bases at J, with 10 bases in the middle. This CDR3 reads CASSLVGAFYGYTF. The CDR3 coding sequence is TGTGCCAGCAGCTTAGTGGGGGCATTCTATGGCTACACCTTC.

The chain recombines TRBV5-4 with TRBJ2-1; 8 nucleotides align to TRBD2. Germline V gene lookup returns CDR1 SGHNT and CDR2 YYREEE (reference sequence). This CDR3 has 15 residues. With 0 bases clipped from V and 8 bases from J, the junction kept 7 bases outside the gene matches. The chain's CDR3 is CASSLASGRKDEQFF. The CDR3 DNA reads TGTGCCAGCAGCTTGGCCAGCGGGAGAAAGGATGAGCAGTTCTTC.

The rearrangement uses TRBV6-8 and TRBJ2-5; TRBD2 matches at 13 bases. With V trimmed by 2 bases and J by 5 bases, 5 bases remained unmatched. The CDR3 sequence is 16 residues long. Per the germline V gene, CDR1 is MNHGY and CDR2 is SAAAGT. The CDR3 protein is CASSYTSGRARETQYF. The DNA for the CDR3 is TGTGCCAGCAGTTACACTAGCGGGAGGGCCCGGGAGACCCAGTACTTC.

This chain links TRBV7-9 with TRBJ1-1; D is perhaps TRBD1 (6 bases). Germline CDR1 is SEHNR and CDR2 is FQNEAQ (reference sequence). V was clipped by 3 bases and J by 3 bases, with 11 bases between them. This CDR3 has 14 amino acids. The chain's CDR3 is CASSFRQADTEAFF. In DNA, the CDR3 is TGTGCCAGCAGCTTCCGACAGGCCGACACTGAAGCTTTCTTT. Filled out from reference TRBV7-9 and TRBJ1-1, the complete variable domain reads DTGVSQNPRHKITKRGQNVTFRCDPISEHNRLYWYRQTLGQGPEFLTYFQNEAQLEKSRLLSDRFSAERPKGSFSTLEIQRTEQGDSAMYLCASSFRQADTEAFFGQGTRLTVV.

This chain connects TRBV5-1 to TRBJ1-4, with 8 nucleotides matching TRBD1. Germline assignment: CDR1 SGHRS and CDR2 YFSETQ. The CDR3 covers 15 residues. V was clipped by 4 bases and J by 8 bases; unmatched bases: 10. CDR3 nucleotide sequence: TGCGCCAGCAGCCCGACCGGGACAGGCGACGAAAAACTGTTTTTT. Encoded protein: CASSPTGTGDEKLFF.

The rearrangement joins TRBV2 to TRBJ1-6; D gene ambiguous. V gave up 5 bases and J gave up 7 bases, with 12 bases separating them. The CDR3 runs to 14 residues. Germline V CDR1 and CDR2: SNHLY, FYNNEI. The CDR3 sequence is CASSQTMRNSPLHF. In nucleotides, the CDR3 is TGTGCCAGCAGTCAAACTATGAGGAATTCACCCCTCCACTTT.

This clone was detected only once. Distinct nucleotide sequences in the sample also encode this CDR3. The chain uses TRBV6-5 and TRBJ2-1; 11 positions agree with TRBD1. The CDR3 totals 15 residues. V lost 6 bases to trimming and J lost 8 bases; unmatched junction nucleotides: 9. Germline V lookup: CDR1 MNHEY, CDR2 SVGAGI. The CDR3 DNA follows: TGTGCCAGCAGCGGACAGGGGGCTAAGCTCGATGAGCAGTTCTTC. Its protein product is CASSGQGAKLDEQFF.

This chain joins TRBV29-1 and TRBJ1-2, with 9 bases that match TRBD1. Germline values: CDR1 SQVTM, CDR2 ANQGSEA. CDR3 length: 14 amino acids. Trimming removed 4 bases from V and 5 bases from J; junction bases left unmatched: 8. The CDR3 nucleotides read TGCAGCGTTGCCCTGACAGGGGGGCTTTATGGCTACACCTTC. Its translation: CSVALTGGLYGYTF.

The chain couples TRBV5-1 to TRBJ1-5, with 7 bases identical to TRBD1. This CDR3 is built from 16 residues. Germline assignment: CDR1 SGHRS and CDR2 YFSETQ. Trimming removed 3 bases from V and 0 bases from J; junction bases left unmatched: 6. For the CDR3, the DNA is TGCGCCAGCAGCTCCGGACAGGTGGATAGCAATCAGCCCCAGCATTTT. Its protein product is CASSSGQVDSNQPQHF.